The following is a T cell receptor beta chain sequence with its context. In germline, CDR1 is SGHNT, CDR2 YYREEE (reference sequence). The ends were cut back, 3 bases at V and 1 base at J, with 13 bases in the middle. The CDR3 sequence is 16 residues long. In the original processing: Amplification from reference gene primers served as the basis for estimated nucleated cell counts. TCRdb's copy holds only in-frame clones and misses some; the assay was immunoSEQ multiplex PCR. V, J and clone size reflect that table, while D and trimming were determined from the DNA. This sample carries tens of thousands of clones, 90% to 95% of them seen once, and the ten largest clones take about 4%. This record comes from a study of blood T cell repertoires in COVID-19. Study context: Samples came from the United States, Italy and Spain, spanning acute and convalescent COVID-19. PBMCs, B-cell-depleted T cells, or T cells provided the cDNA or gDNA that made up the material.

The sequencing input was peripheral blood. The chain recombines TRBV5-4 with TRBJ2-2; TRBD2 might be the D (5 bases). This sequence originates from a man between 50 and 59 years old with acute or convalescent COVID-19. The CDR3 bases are TGTGCCAGCAGCTCATTAGCGAAGCAGAACACCGGGGAGCTGTTTTTT. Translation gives CASSSLAKQNTGELFF.